This T cell receptor (beta chain) was sequenced during a study of T cells in lung cancer brain metastases. Sequenced by immunoSEQ multiplex PCR; TCRdb stores in-frame clones only, minus some. The table lists about 4,900 clones, roughly 84% of them singletons, with 3% in the top ten. The germline V and J ends were trimmed by 8 bases and 7 bases, with 21 bases remaining between them. The CDR3 has 14 residues. Germline CDR1 SEHNR, CDR2 FQNEAQ (reference sequence). The receptor's source is a woman between 50 and 59 years old with non-small cell lung cancer. The gene calls are TRBV7-9 and TRBJ2-7; D is possibly TRBD2 (5 bases). Sequences were obtained from tumor tissue from the primary lung tumor. The CDR3 region is CASRGNVGLREQYF. The DNA of the CDR3 is TGTGCCAGCCGGGGTAATGTGGGCCTTCGGGAGCAGTACTTC.